Each of the 23 T cell receptor beta chains below was sequenced from the same sample in a study of cytomegalovirus exposure and HLA in healthy donors. Amplification used 60 Vbeta primers and 13 Jbeta primers. This table comes from immunoSEQ multiplex PCR, and its TCRdb copy is limited to in-frame clones, with some not included. This sample has 140,000 to 150,000 clones, with less than 9.5% found just once. The material sequenced was PBMCs. The receptors come from a male donor in good health and CMV-seronegative.

This clone has just a few counts. The V call is TRBV11-3, the J call TRBJ2-1; perhaps TRBD1 as D (5 bases). Germline CDR1 is SGHNT and CDR2 is YENEEA. The V and J ends lost 3 bases and 9 bases respectively, with 15 bases between them. The length of the CDR3 is 14 residues. The CDR3 loop reads CASSLGQGVGEQFF. The DNA of the CDR3 is TGTGCCAGCAGCTTGGGGCAGGGTGTGGGTGAGCAGTTCTTC.

The CDR3 nucleotides read TGTGCCAGCAGCCAAGATACTAGCGGCTCCTACGAGCAGTACTTC. Protein product: CASSQDTSGSYEQYF. The chain couples TRBV4-2 to TRBJ2-5, with 8 bases that match TRBD2. The J call may be in error: the DNA end matches TRBJ2-7 better. The CDR3 is made up of 15 amino acids. Germline V lookup: CDR1 LGHNA, CDR2 YNFKEQ.

CDR3 protein: CASSINDLPWYEQYF. For the CDR3, the DNA is TGTGCCAGCAGTATAAACGACTTGCCCTGGTACGAGCAGTACTTC. The chain joins TRBV28 to TRBJ2-7; no clear D gene. This CDR3 is built from 15 residues. Trimming cost V 5 bases and J 4 bases, with 18 bases left between them. Germline assignment: CDR1 MDHEN and CDR2 SYDVKM.

The rearrangement joins TRBV6-1 to TRBJ2-7; TRBD2 matches 9 bases. Germline V lookup: CDR1 MNHNS, CDR2 SASEGT. The J segment lost 3 bases and the V segment lost 6 bases, leaving 6 bases of the junction unmatched. There are 14 residues in the CDR3. DNA of the CDR3: TGTGCCAGCAGAGGACTAGCGCGGCGCTACGAGCAGTACTTC. Its translation is CASRGLARRYEQYF.

In this sample, this clone turned up a few times. V and J are TRBV25-1 and TRBJ2-6, with 11 bases identical to TRBD1. Germline V lookup: CDR1 MGHDK, CDR2 SYGVNS. V trimming: 3 bases; J trimming: 0 bases; junction bases outside the gene matches: 4. CDR3 length: 18 residues. CDR3 sequence reads: CASSDQGTGGSGANVLTF. The CDR3 DNA follows: TGTGCCAGCAGTGATCAGGGGACAGGGGGCTCTGGGGCCAACGTCCTGACTTTC.

This clone was counted only a few times. For the CDR3, the DNA is TGCGCCAGCAGCCATAATACTTTGAAAGGGACAGGGGGCCCGATATCCTATGGCTACACCTTC. Translated: CASSHNTLKGTGGPISYGYTF. V and J are TRBV4-1 and TRBJ1-2; 12 nucleotides align to TRBD1. The germline CDR1 and CDR2 sequences are MGHRA and YSYEKL. CDR3 length equals 21 residues. V lost 3 bases to trimming and J lost 4 bases; unmatched junction nucleotides: 21.

This rearrangement joins TRBV5-1 to TRBJ2-7; the match to TRBD2 covers 11 bases. From germline, CDR1 is SGHRS and CDR2 YFSETQ. The CDR3 has 15 residues. J lost 4 bases, V lost 4 bases, and 7 bases had no gene match. The CDR3 DNA is TGCGCCAGCAGCCCTCCGGGACTAGCGGTTTACGAGCAGTACTTC. It yields the protein CASSPPGLAVYEQYF.

The J gene is TRBJ2-1, the V gene TRBV28; 13 nucleotides align to TRBD2. Germline values: CDR1 MDHEN, CDR2 SYDVKM. CDR3 length: 15 amino acids. V was clipped by 7 bases and J by 10 bases; unmatched bases: 10. The CDR3 DNA follows: TGTGCCAGCAACGGCGCCGGGACTAGCGGGATCGAGCAGTTCTTC. It specifies CASNGAGTSGIEQFF.

This sequence joins TRBV7-2 and TRBJ1-5; perhaps TRBD1 as D (5 bases). The germline CDR1 and CDR2 sequences are SGHTA and FQGNSA. The CDR3 is 13 amino acids. The ends were cut back, 6 bases at V and 3 bases at J, with 9 bases in the middle. CDR3 amino acids: CASRQGSNQPQHF. Here the CDR3 DNA reads TGTGCCAGCAGGCAGGGATCCAATCAGCCCCAGCATTTT.

The chain uses TRBV4-3 and TRBJ2-7, with 7 positions matching TRBD1. The CDR3 sequence is 16 residues long. Germline V CDR1 and CDR2: LGHNA, YSLEER. The V gene end was trimmed by 3 bases and the J gene end by 2 bases; junction bases not matched to a gene: 10. CDR3 DNA: TGCGCCAGCAGCCAGGGTCTACAGGGGACCGCCTACGAGCAGTACTTC. Its protein product is CASSQGLQGTAYEQYF.

This clone was observed a few times. V gene TRBV9 combines with J gene TRBJ2-1; 9 bases line up with TRBD2. The CDR3 length is 20 residues. Germline CDR1 SGDLS, CDR2 YYNGEE. Unmatched junction bases numbered 27, after V lost 4 bases and J lost 10 bases. The CDR3, as DNA: TGTGCCAGCAGCATTTCGGGAGGGTTGCTAGCGGGAAGGGGTCCGGGGGAGCAGTTCTTC. Protein sequence: CASSISGGLLAGRGPGEQFF.

As concerns this clone: Compared with germline, one end of the junction differs, possibly owing to a read error. The chain has TRBV9 and TRBJ2-3, with 9 bases fitting TRBD1. Germline CDR1 is SGDLS and CDR2 is YYNGEE. The CDR3 spans 13 residues. The CDR3 protein is CARPGQGTDKQYF. CDR3 nucleotides: TGTGCCAGACCGGGACAGGGCACAGATAAGCAGTATTTT.

The chain couples TRBV4-1 to TRBJ2-5; 7 nucleotides agree with TRBD2. The J call may be wrong; the DNA end is better matched by TRBJ2-7. The germline CDR1 and CDR2 sequences are MGHRA and YSYEKL. The CDR3 is 14 amino acids. This CDR3 reads CASSYRGDTYEQYF. CDR3 DNA sequence: TGCGCCAGCAGCTACCGGGGGGATACCTACGAGCAGTACTTC.

The chain has TRBV4-3 and TRBJ2-1, with a tentative D call TRBD1 (5 bases). CDR3 length: 14 amino acids. The V gene's germline CDR1 is LGHNA and CDR2 YSLEER. The V end was cut by 3 bases, the J end by 8 bases, with 14 bases between. The DNA of the CDR3 is TGCGCCAGCAGCCAGGAATGGGGCGTGCATGAGCAGTTCTTC. Its protein is CASSQEWGVHEQFF.

The chain carries TRBV9 and TRBJ1-1; maybe TRBD1 (5 bases). V lost 0 bases to trimming and J lost 4 bases, with 10 bases between them. CDR3 length: 14 residues. CDR1 and CDR2 (germline): SGDLS, YYNGEE. The CDR3 reads CASSVEGAGTEAFF. CDR3 in DNA: TGTGCCAGCAGCGTAGAAGGGGCCGGCACTGAAGCTTTCTTT.

The chain carries TRBV30 and TRBJ2-3, with 10 bases lining up with TRBD2. V dropped 4 bases and J dropped 4; count of bases not matched to a gene: 5. This CDR3 region has 14 residues. Germline CDR1 is GTSNPN and CDR2 is SVGIG (reference sequence). CDR3 bases: TGTGCCTGGAACCGAGCGGGGGGGTCAGATACGCAGTATTTT. Translating it yields CAWNRAGGSDTQYF.

The J gene is TRBJ2-7, the V gene TRBV6-5, with 12 bases aligning to TRBD2. This CDR3 has 15 residues. Germline V CDR1 and CDR2: MNHEY, SVGAGI. V lost 6 bases to trimming and J lost 4 bases; unmatched junction nucleotides: 7. CDR3 nucleotides: TGTGCCAGCAGACCTACTAGCGGGGGGTGGTACGAGCAGTACTTC. Translated: CASRPTSGGWYEQYF.

This sequence joins TRBV7-8 and TRBJ1-2; 9 bases line up with TRBD1. The CDR3 has 16 amino acids. Germline V gene sequence: CDR1 SGHVS, CDR2 FQNEAQ. V gave up 5 bases and J gave up 4 bases; unmatched junction bases: 11. Here the CDR3 reads CASSVQQGALGYGYTF. For the CDR3, the DNA is TGTGCCAGCAGCGTACAACAGGGGGCTCTCGGCTATGGCTACACCTTC.

The chain employs TRBV15 and TRBJ1-1; D might be TRBD1 (6 bases). The germline CDR1 and CDR2 sequences are LNHNV and YYDKDF (reference sequence). With 0 bases removed from V and 8 bases from J, the gap between germline ends came to 13 bases. The CDR3 loop spans 14 amino acids. CDR3 nucleotide sequence: TGTGCCACCAGCAGAGATCAGGGGACGTCCGAAGCTTTCTTT. As protein: CATSRDQGTSEAFF.

J is TRBJ1-4 and V is TRBV28; D ambiguous. Germline V CDR1 and CDR2: MDHEN, SYDVKM. With 6 bases removed from V and 3 bases from J, the gap between germline ends came to 14 bases. The CDR3 sequence is 15 residues long. The CDR3 sequence: CASSPPAGPNEKLFF. The CDR3 DNA reads as TGTGCCAGCAGCCCCCCAGCAGGCCCTAATGAAAAACTGTTTTTT. Combining the CDR3 with reference TRBV28 and TRBJ1-4 gives the whole variable domain DVKVTQSSRYLVKRTGEKVFLECVQDMDHENMFWYRQDPGLGLRLIYFSYDVKMKEKGDIPEGYSVSREKKERFSLILESASTNQTSMYLCASSPPAGPNEKLFFGSGTQLSVL.

This sequence joins TRBV4-3 and TRBJ2-3; TRBD2 is a possible D gene (5 bases). The CDR3 has 17 amino acids. The V gene's germline CDR1 is LGHNA and CDR2 YSLEER. Between the trimmed V and J ends, which lost 2 bases and 0 bases, there was a span of 15 bases. CDR3 DNA: TGCGCCAGCAGCCAAATCGAGGGCCTCCTTAGCACAGATACGCAGTATTTT. Protein product: CASSQIEGLLSTDTQYF.

This clone occurred a few times. This chain joins TRBV10-2 and TRBJ1-4, with TRBD1 as a possible D gene (6 bases). Deletions cut 5 bases from V and 13 bases from J, with 26 bases between. Germline assignment: CDR1 WSHSY and CDR2 SAAADI. This CDR3 region has 16 residues. The CDR3 bases are TGCGCCAGCAGTACAGAAGGGGGACAAACAGAAATCGGACTGTTTTTT. This sequence encodes CASSTEGGQTEIGLFF.

The chain carries TRBV13 and TRBJ1-3; D is unclear. The CDR3 is made up of 14 amino acids. V lost 5 bases, J lost 0 bases, and 8 bases lay in between. Germline loops: CDR1 PRHDT, CDR2 FYEKMQ (reference sequence). This CDR3 reads CASSGQSSGNTIYF. Written as DNA, the CDR3 is TGTGCCAGCAGCGGGCAGAGCTCTGGAAACACCATATATTTT.